The 4 T cell receptor beta chains given below trace back to one sample, sequenced in a study of cytomegalovirus exposure and HLA in healthy donors. 13 Jbeta primers and 60 Vbeta primers were used for the PCR. TCRdb's copy holds only in-frame clones and misses some; the assay was immunoSEQ multiplex PCR. The sample has 150,000 to 180,000 clones, 70% to 80% seen once. Material: PBMCs. These receptors were obtained from a man aged 25 to 45 in good health and CMV-seropositive.

The chain couples TRBV4-3 to TRBJ1-1; 7 bases are a match to TRBD1. The V gene end was trimmed by 0 bases and the J gene end by 3 bases; junction bases not matched to a gene: 4. CDR1 and CDR2 (germline): LGHNA, YSLEER. The CDR3 loop spans 15 amino acids. The CDR3 coding sequence is TGCGCCAGCAGCCAAGAGGGGGACAGCCACACTGAAGCTTTCTTT. As protein: CASSQEGDSHTEAFF.

This clone showed up just a few times. The V gene is TRBV5-1, the J gene TRBJ1-2; TRBD1 is a possible D gene (6 bases). V shed 4 bases and J shed 8 bases, with 18 bases lying between them. CDR3 size: 14 residues. The germline CDR1 and CDR2 sequences are SGHRS and YFSETQ. CDR3 sequence reads: CASSPGQNVGGYTF. CDR3 nucleotide sequence: TGCGCCAGCAGCCCTGGACAGAACGTCGGGGGCTACACCTTC.

V usage is TRBV19 and J usage is TRBJ2-6; tentative D call: TRBD2 (5 bases). Trimming shortened V by 1 base and J by 4 bases, and 14 bases separated the two germline ends. This CDR3 region has 17 residues. Per the germline V gene, CDR1 is LNHDA and CDR2 is SQIVND (reference sequence). The CDR3 bases are TGTGCCAGTAGTATAGCGGGGAGTACGGGCGGGGCCAACGTCCTGACTTTC. This translates into CASSIAGSTGGANVLTF. Full variable domain (remainder filled in from reference TRBV19 and TRBJ2-6): DGGITQSPKYLFRKEGQNVTLSCEQNLNHDAMYWYRQDPGQGLRLIYYSQIVNDFQKGDIAEGYSVSREKKESFPLTVTSAQKNPTAFYLCASSIAGSTGGANVLTFGAGSRLTVL.

V is TRBV7-2 and J is TRBJ1-6; TRBD1 aligns across 9 bases. The CDR3 is made up of 15 amino acids. In germline, CDR1 is SGHTA, CDR2 FQGNSA. V lost 5 bases and J lost 6; bases outside the gene matches: 5. CDR3 sequence reads: CASSPQGQGNSPLHF. The CDR3 bases are TGTGCCAGCAGCCCCCAGGGACAGGGTAATTCACCCCTCCACTTT.